These T cell receptor beta chains were read from a single sample in a study of blood T cell repertoires in COVID-19. The table came from immunoSEQ multiplex PCR; TCRdb's copy has only in-frame clones and leaves some out. The profile shows approximately 450,000 clones, nearly 90% of them singletons. Sequencing was performed on PBMCs or T cells enriched from blood (not recorded which). These receptors were collected from a woman aged 18-30 years with acute COVID-19. Both conserved end residues are part of each CDR3. Fields, in order: D gene, J gene, clone size, V gene, CDR3 protein, CDR3 DNA. The D gene is left open where the match is weak. Size values are once, few and many counts, or a class for expanded clones, and some rows have none.

d_call: TRBD1
j_call: TRBJ2-1
clone_size: .
v_call: TRBV9
cdr3_aa: CASSVARGRDNEQFF
cdr3_nt: TGTGCCAGCAGCGTAGCCAGGGGGCGCGACAATGAGCAGTTCTTC

d_call: .
j_call: TRBJ1-1
clone_size: .
v_call: TRBV25-1
cdr3_aa: CASSEGGRMNTEAFF
cdr3_nt: TGTGCCAGCAGTGAAGGTGGGAGGATGAACACTGAAGCTTTCTTT

d_call: .
j_call: TRBJ1-2
clone_size: .
v_call: TRBV6-5
cdr3_aa: CASYFGNYGYTF
cdr3_nt: TGTGCCAGCTATTTTGGCAACTATGGCTACACCTTC

d_call: TRBD1
j_call: TRBJ1-2
clone_size: .
v_call: TRBV4-1
cdr3_aa: CASRPTGDYGYTF
cdr3_nt: TGCGCCAGCAGACCGACAGGGGACTATGGCTACACCTTC

d_call: .
j_call: TRBJ1-5
clone_size: .
v_call: TRBV6-2/TRBV6-3
cdr3_aa: CASSYSGAQPQHF
cdr3_nt: TGTGCCAGCAGTTACTCGGGGGCCCAGCCCCAGCATTTT

d_call: .
j_call: TRBJ2-4
clone_size: .
v_call: TRBV11-2
cdr3_aa: CASSLHNSDRKLNIQYF
cdr3_nt: TGTGCCAGCAGCTTACACAATTCGGACAGAAAGCTAAACATTCAGTACTTC

d_call: .
j_call: TRBJ2-1
clone_size: .
v_call: TRBV2
cdr3_aa: CASSDREYEQFF
cdr3_nt: TGTGCCAGCAGTGATCGGGAGTATGAGCAGTTCTTC

d_call: TRBD1
j_call: TRBJ2-7
clone_size: .
v_call: TRBV2
cdr3_aa: CASNRQGQAYEQYF
cdr3_nt: TGTGCCAGCAATAGACAGGGCCAGGCCTACGAGCAGTACTTC

d_call: TRBD2
j_call: TRBJ2-1
clone_size: once
v_call: TRBV4-1
cdr3_aa: CATRFLAGHNEQFF
cdr3_nt: TGCGCCACCAGGTTCTTAGCGGGGCACAATGAGCAGTTCTTC

d_call: TRBD1
j_call: TRBJ1-1
clone_size: once
v_call: TRBV7-9
cdr3_aa: CASSLATGRNTEAFF
cdr3_nt: TGTGCCAGCAGCTTAGCGACAGGGCGGAACACTGAAGCTTTCTTT

d_call: .
j_call: TRBJ2-2
clone_size: once
v_call: TRBV7-8
cdr3_aa: CASSLGAGSNTGELFF
cdr3_nt: TGTGCCAGCAGCTTGGGTGCGGGTTCGAACACCGGGGAGCTGTTTTTT